The 27 T cell receptor beta chains in this list originate from one sample, sequenced in a study of Graves' ophthalmopathy and Graves' hyperthyroidism. Using RNA transcripts, the TCR beta CDR3 regions were amplified. HTBI primers primed a first-round RT-PCR, and a second-round multiplex PCR followed. TCRdb analysed the multiplex PCR reads with MiXCR anew, one entry per CDR3 protein. The table includes about 620,000 distinct CDR3 sequences, approximately 22% detected once. Input material: peripheral blood. The source is a woman aged 18-29 years with stable Graves' hyperthyroidism. Some clones in this sample may be carry-over from other donors' samples.

The count of this clonotype is one. This chain connects TRBV7-9 to TRBJ2-7; D uncertain. The V end lost 4 bases, the J end lost 2 bases, and 9 bases lay between the germline ends. Germline assignment: CDR1 SEHNR and CDR2 FQNEAQ (reference sequence). The CDR3 runs 13 residues. CDR3 region: CASSSLVAYEQYF. CDR3 coding DNA: TGTGCCAGCAGCTCGCTAGTCGCCTACGAGCAGTACTTC.

CDR3 amino acids: CASSSWGSKTQYF. Written as DNA, the CDR3 is TGTGCCAGCAGTTCTTGGGGTAGCAAGACCCAGTACTTC. The chain employs TRBV6-5 and TRBJ2-5; D gene ambiguous. The length of the CDR3 is 13 residues. Trimming removed 4 bases at V and 6 bases at J, with 12 bases between. Per germline, CDR1 MNHEY and CDR2 SVGAGI.

This clonotype showed up just once. The DNA for the CDR3 is TGTGCCAGTAGTATAAAGGCGGGAGGAACCGGGGAGCTGTTTTTT. Protein sequence: CASSIKAGGTGELFF. The chain joins TRBV19 to TRBJ2-2, with 8 bases fitting TRBD2. Looked up from germline, CDR1 is LNHDA and CDR2 is SQIVND (reference sequence). J gave up 5 bases and V 2 bases, and 4 bases lay outside the gene matches. The CDR3 is 15 amino acids.

CDR3 sequence reads: CASSLDREKFDTEAFF. The CDR3 region has the DNA TGCGCCAGCAGCTTGGACAGGGAGAAGTTCGACACTGAAGCTTTCTTT. This chain connects TRBV5-1 to TRBJ1-1; D is perhaps TRBD1 (6 bases). The V end lost 0 bases, the J end lost 3 bases, and 15 bases lay between the germline ends. The CDR3 loop spans 16 amino acids. CDR1 and CDR2 (germline): SGHRS, YFSETQ.

Many counts were recorded for this clonotype. The genes are TRBV2 and TRBJ2-7, with TRBD2 matching 7 bases. After removal of 3 bases from V and 5 bases from J, the junction contained 10 bases not matched to a gene. Germline loops: CDR1 SNHLY, CDR2 FYNNEI. The CDR3 spans 15 residues. The CDR3 DNA is TGTGCCAGCAGTGACGGGGCGGGGGAGGACGACGAGCAGTACTTC. Encoded protein: CASSDGAGEDDEQYF.

This clonotype was counted once. It is likely a read error, because the conserved phenylalanine at the end of the CDR3 is missing. The gene calls are TRBV6-1 and TRBJ1-6; 7 nucleotides align to TRBD1. This CDR3 region has 13 residues. The germline CDR1 and CDR2 sequences are MNHNS and SASEGT. The V segment lost 6 bases and the J segment 6 bases; nucleotides outside the gene matches: 2. CDR3 in DNA: TGTGCCAGCAGAAGGGACAGTAATTCACCCCTCCACTCT. Residues: CASRRDSNSPLHS.

This clonotype appeared many times. DNA of the CDR3: TGTGCCAGCAGTTACGACAGGCTTAACTATGGCTACACCTTC. Translated: CASSYDRLNYGYTF. The chain recombines TRBV6-5 with TRBJ1-2; D is possibly TRBD1 (6 bases). This CDR3 contains 14 residues. The V end was cut by 2 bases, the J end by 1 base, with 8 bases between. Per germline, CDR1 MNHEY and CDR2 SVGAGI.

The chain carries TRBV14 and TRBJ2-2, with a weak D call TRBD1 (6 bases). In germline, CDR1 is SGHDN, CDR2 FVKESK. This CDR3 is 15 amino acids long. Deletions cut 2 bases from V and 7 bases from J, with 14 bases between. The CDR3: CASSQSTGYDGELFF. The CDR3 DNA is TGTGCCAGCAGCCAATCGACAGGTTACGACGGGGAGCTGTTTTTT.

This clonotype was detected ten times or more. J is TRBJ1-1 and V is TRBV25-1; tentative D call: TRBD1 (5 bases). Germline V gene sequence: CDR1 MGHDK, CDR2 SYGVNS. The CDR3 contains 16 residues. The V end lost 4 bases, the J end lost 1 base, and 16 bases lay between the germline ends. The CDR3: CASSAQQDSRNTEAFF. DNA for the CDR3: TGTGCCAGCAGTGCCCAACAGGATTCGAGGAACACTGAAGCTTTCTTT.

This CDR3 reads CASSGQDPNTEAFF. DNA of the CDR3: TGTGCCAGCAGTGGACAGGACCCGAACACTGAAGCTTTCTTT. V gene TRBV6-1 combines with J gene TRBJ1-1, with a possible D match to TRBD1 (6 bases). V dropped 4 bases and J dropped 1 base, with 10 bases sitting between them. The germline CDR1 and CDR2 sequences are MNHNS and SASEGT. CDR3 length equals 14 residues.

This clonotype was found many times. CDR3 sequence (DNA): TGTGCCAGCAGTTACTCGGGGGGGGAGACCCAGTACTTC. Protein product: CASSYSGGETQYF. The chain links TRBV6-5 to TRBJ2-5; 7 nucleotides line up with TRBD2. Germline V gene sequence: CDR1 MNHEY, CDR2 SVGAGI. CDR3 size: 13 residues. V was clipped by 0 bases and J by 5 bases; unmatched bases: 0.

This clonotype was found many times. This rearrangement joins TRBV6-1 to TRBJ2-7; 9 bases are a match to TRBD1. Germline loops: CDR1 MNHNS, CDR2 SASEGT. The CDR3 runs 16 residues. V gave up 2 bases and J gave up 1 base; unmatched junction bases: 6. CDR3 sequence reads: CASSEIYGQGSYEQYF. In nucleotides, the CDR3 is TGTGCCAGCAGTGAAATTTATGGACAGGGGTCCTACGAGCAGTACTTC.

The table lists this clonotype with many counts. This rearrangement joins TRBV6-1 to TRBJ2-7, with 9 bases identical to TRBD1. The CDR3 extends over 15 amino acids. Germline V CDR1 and CDR2: MNHNS, SASEGT. Trimming took 7 bases from V and 2 from J; bases not matched to a gene: 9. CDR3 DNA sequence: TGTGCCAGCAAACTTACACGGGACAGGGCCTACGAGCAGTACTTC. This encodes CASKLTRDRAYEQYF.

The sample holds many counts of this clonotype. J is TRBJ2-1 and V is TRBV6-1; TRBD1 or TRBD2 may be the D gene (5 bases each). Deletions cut 4 bases from V and 7 bases from J, with 8 bases between. The CDR3 is made up of 12 amino acids. Germline CDR1 reads MNHNS; CDR2 reads SASEGT. The CDR3 DNA sequence: TGTGCCAGCAGTGGGGACGCAAATGAGCAGTTCTTC. It codes for CASSGDANEQFF.

This clonotype has only one observation. The chain has TRBV12-3 or TRBV12-4 and TRBJ2-5; 8 positions match TRBD2. This CDR3 is 15 amino acids long. Unmatched junction bases numbered 10, after V lost 4 bases and J lost 6 bases. The chain's CDR3 is CASSSGGADLKTQYF. The CDR3 DNA follows: TGTGCCAGCAGTTCCGGGGGGGCCGATTTGAAGACCCAGTACTTC.

The chain joins TRBV29-1 to TRBJ1-1; TRBD1 agrees at 9 bases. The CDR3 has 15 amino acids. The germline V gene encodes CDR1 SQVTM and CDR2 ANQGSEA. Trimming took 5 bases from V and 4 from J; bases not matched to a gene: 11. Here the CDR3 DNA reads TGCAGCGTTAATACCCCGGGACAGGGCGTCACTGAAGCTTTCTTT. Its protein is CSVNTPGQGVTEAFF.

About this clonotype itself: The missing conserved phenylalanine or tryptophan at the end of this CDR3 makes a read error likely. This chain joins TRBV6-5 and TRBJ1-1, with D maybe TRBD1 (5 bases). Germline V CDR1 and CDR2: MNHEY, SVGAGI. CDR3 length: 16 residues. Trimming removed 2 bases from V and 5 bases from J, with 18 bases in between. The CDR3 bases are TGTGCCAGCAGTTACCCCCGCGGGGGGGGAGGTACTGAAGCTTTCTAT. It specifies CASSYPRGGGGTEAFY.

CDR3 amino acids: CASRDSGEQYF. In DNA, the CDR3 is TGTGCCAGCAGGGACAGCGGCGAGCAGTACTTC. The chain couples TRBV27 to TRBJ2-7; TRBD1 might be the D (6 bases). Trimming shortened V by 6 bases and J by 6 bases, and 9 bases separated the two germline ends. Germline CDR1 reads MNHEY; CDR2 reads SMNVEV (reference sequence). The length of the CDR3 is 11 residues.

This clonotype showed up just a few times. The gene calls are TRBV4-1 and TRBJ2-6, with D possibly matching TRBD1 (6 bases). The CDR3 covers 17 residues. Germline V CDR1 and CDR2: MGHRA, YSYEKL. The germline V and J ends were trimmed by 1 base and 0 bases, with 10 bases remaining between them. Written as DNA, the CDR3 is TGCGCCAGCAGCCAAGCAGGGGTCCACTCTGGGGCCAACGTCCTGACTTTC. This encodes CASSQAGVHSGANVLTF.

This clonotype was counted at least ten times. The chain links TRBV6-2 or TRBV6-3 to TRBJ1-2; possible D gene TRBD1, 5 bases. The CDR3 runs to 15 residues. Deletions cut 2 bases from V and 2 bases from J, with 12 bases between. CDR1 is MNHEY and CDR2 is SVGEGT in the germline V gene. The CDR3 DNA reads TGTGCCAGCAGTTACGATGGGCGGGGGAACTATGGCTACACCTTC. Protein product: CASSYDGRGNYGYTF.

The chain links TRBV11-2 to TRBJ1-1; D is unresolved. The CDR3 length is 14 residues. Germline values: CDR1 SGHAT, CDR2 FQNNGV. Trimming stripped 5 bases from V and 2 bases from J, with 12 bases between. The CDR3 sequence: CASSPRLSNTEAFF. The CDR3 region has the DNA TGTGCCAGCAGCCCCCGGTTAAGCAACACTGAAGCTTTCTTT.

CDR3 DNA: TGTGCCTGGAGTCGGGTGCGGGCCACCGGGGAGCTGTTTTTT. Translation: CAWSRVRATGELFF. The chain employs TRBV30 and TRBJ2-2; D perhaps matches TRBD2 (5 bases). V lost 2 bases to trimming and J lost 4 bases, with 11 bases between them. Germline CDR1 is GTSNPN and CDR2 is SVGIG (reference sequence). The CDR3 spans 14 residues.

The sample holds many counts of this clonotype. This rearrangement joins TRBV29-1 to TRBJ2-5; 8 bases map to TRBD1. J gave up 5 bases and V 6 bases, and 5 bases lay outside the gene matches. CDR1 and CDR2 (germline): SQVTM, ANQGSEA. The CDR3 has 12 amino acids. The CDR3 DNA reads TGCAGCGTAGGACAGGGAGAGGAGACCCAGTACTTC. It yields the protein CSVGQGEETQYF.

This clonotype has a count of ten or more. This sequence joins TRBV5-1 and TRBJ2-7; 7 bases line up with TRBD2. CDR3 size: 14 residues. Germline V gene lookup returns CDR1 SGHRS and CDR2 YFSETQ. The ends lost 4 bases at V and 2 bases at J; junction bases unmatched: 6. DNA of the CDR3: TGCGCCAGCAGCGGGACGCGGGGGACCTACGAGCAGTACTTC. This gives the protein CASSGTRGTYEQYF. Looking up the rest from reference TRBV5-1 and TRBJ2-7 gives the full variable domain: KAGVTQTPRYLIKTRGQQVTLSCSPISGHRSVSWYQQTPGQGLQFLFEYFSETQRNKGNFPGRFSGRQFSNSRSEMNVSTLELGDSALYLCASSGTRGTYEQYFGPGTRLTVT.

This clonotype was seen at least ten times. The chain is built from TRBV12-3 or TRBV12-4 and TRBJ1-5, with a tentative D call TRBD1 (5 bases). This CDR3 has 12 amino acids. Trimming pared 5 bases from V and 8 bases from J, leaving 10 bases between. CDR3 amino acids: CASSPGIEPQHF. The CDR3 nucleotides are TGTGCCAGCAGTCCAGGGATTGAGCCCCAGCATTTT.

This clonotype appeared many times. This chain links TRBV20-1 with TRBJ1-5; D not resolved. The CDR3 totals 15 residues. CDR1 is DFQATT, CDR2 SNEGSKA, per germline (reference sequence). The V end lost 1 base, the J end lost 0 bases, and 10 bases lay between the germline ends. The CDR3 nucleotides read TGCAGTGCTAGAGTTGGGCAGCATAGCAATCAGCCCCAGCATTTT. It translates to CSARVGQHSNQPQHF.

This clonotype was seen at least ten times. The chain couples TRBV12-5 to TRBJ1-1; D call uncertain. V shed 2 bases and J shed 3 bases, with 7 bases lying between them. Germline loops: CDR1 LGHNT, CDR2 FRNRAP. CDR3 length: 13 residues. The CDR3 DNA follows: TGTGCTAGTGGTTTGCAGCGGGACACTGAAGCTTTCTTT. The encoded protein is CASGLQRDTEAFF. Looking up the rest from reference TRBV12-5 and TRBJ1-1 gives the full variable domain: DARVTQTPRHKVTEMGQEVTMRCQPILGHNTVFWYRQTMMQGLELLAYFRNRAPLDDSGMPKDRFSAEMPDATLATLKIQPSEPRDSAVYFCASGLQRDTEAFFGQGTRLTVV.